Listed here is a single TCR beta chain. Its target is unknown. Purity of the CD4+ and CD8+ cells, isolated by positive magnetic bead selection, was checked by flow cytometry. TCRdb's table, derived via immunoSEQ multiplex PCR, lists solely in-frame clones and lacks some. The repertoire holds over 20,000 clones, with 82% as singletons. The entry originates in a study of somatic mutations in cytotoxic T cells in rheumatoid arthritis. The wider study: A subset of V beta antibody-stained T-cell populations was isolated by flow sorting, reaching nearly 100% purity, and this subset included V beta1+ cells that went on to TCRB sequencing. General observations from the study: Of 50 to 75 patients, fewer than ten had a largest CD8+ clone that exceeded 20% of CD8+ cells.

CDR3 length equals 15 residues. The germline V gene encodes CDR1 SEHNR and CDR2 FQNEAQ (reference sequence). The V end lost 0 bases, the J end lost 3 bases, and 12 bases lay between the germline ends. The TCR comes from a man aged 45-65 years in good health. Sequencing was carried out using CD8+ T cells sorted from blood. The chain recombines TRBV7-9 with TRBJ2-7; weak D call: TRBD1 (6 bases). In nucleotides, the CDR3 is TGTGCCAGCAGCTTAGCTCCCGGGACAATCTACGAGCAGTACTTC. It is translated as CASSLAPGTIYEQYF.